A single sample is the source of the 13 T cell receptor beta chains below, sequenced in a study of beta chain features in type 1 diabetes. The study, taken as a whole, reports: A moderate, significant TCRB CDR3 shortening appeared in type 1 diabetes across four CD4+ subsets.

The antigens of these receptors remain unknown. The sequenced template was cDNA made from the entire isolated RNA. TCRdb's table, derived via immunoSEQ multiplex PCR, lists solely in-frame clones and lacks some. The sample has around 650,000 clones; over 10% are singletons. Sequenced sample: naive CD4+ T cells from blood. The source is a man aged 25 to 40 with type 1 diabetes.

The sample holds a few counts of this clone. The CDR3 sequence is CAWTPGGGYQPQHF. The CDR3 coding sequence is TGTGCCTGGACCCCCGGGGGGGGCTATCAGCCCCAGCATTTT. J is TRBJ1-5 and V is TRBV30; possible D gene TRBD1, 6 bases. Between the trimmed V and J ends, which lost 4 bases and 5 bases, there was a span of 15 bases. This CDR3 has 14 residues. The germline gives CDR1 GTSNPN, CDR2 SVGIG (reference sequence).

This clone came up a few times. DNA for the CDR3: TGTGCCTGGAGGGGGCCTACCCCCAACGAGCAGTACTTC. Its protein is CAWRGPTPNEQYF. V is TRBV30 and J is TRBJ2-7; perhaps TRBD1 as D (5 bases). Trimming took off 3 bases at V and 5 bases at J, with 14 bases between the two ends. The germline V gene encodes CDR1 GTSNPN and CDR2 SVGIG (reference sequence). This CDR3 spans 13 amino acids.

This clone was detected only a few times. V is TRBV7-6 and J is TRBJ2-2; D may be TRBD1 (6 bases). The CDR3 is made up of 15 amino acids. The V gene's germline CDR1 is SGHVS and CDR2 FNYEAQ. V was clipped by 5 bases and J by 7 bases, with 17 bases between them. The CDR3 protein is CASSPLGKGDGELFF. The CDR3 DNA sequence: TGTGCCAGCAGCCCCTTGGGGAAGGGGGACGGGGAGCTGTTTTTT. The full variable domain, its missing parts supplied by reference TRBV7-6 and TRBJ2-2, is GAGVSQSPRYKVTKRGQDVALRCDPISGHVSLYWYRQALGQGPEFLTYFNYEAQQDKSGLPNDRFSAERPEGSISTLTIQRTEQRDSAMYRCASSPLGKGDGELFFGEGSRLTVL.

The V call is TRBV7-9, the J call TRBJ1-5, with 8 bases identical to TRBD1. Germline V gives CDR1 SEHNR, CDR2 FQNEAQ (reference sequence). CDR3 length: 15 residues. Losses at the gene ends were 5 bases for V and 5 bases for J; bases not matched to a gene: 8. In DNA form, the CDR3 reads TGTGCCAGCAGCCCCCAGGGACAGGCACATCAGCCCCAGCATTTT. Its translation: CASSPQGQAHQPQHF.

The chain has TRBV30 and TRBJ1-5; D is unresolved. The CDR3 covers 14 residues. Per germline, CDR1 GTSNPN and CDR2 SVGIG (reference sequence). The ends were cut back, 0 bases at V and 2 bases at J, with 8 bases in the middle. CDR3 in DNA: TGTGCCTGGAGTGTCGCGCGGGGCAATCAGCCCCAGCATTTT. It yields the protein CAWSVARGNQPQHF.

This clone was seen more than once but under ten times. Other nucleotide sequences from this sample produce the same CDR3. CDR3 in DNA: TGTGCCAGCAGATCAGGGGGTCGAGGCTCCTACAATGAGCAGTTCTTC. It specifies CASRSGGRGSYNEQFF. The chain carries TRBV14 and TRBJ2-1, with 7 positions matching TRBD1. The CDR3 runs to 16 residues. The germline CDR1 and CDR2 sequences are SGHDN and FVKESK. V shed 6 bases, J shed 0 bases, and the junction held 8 bases outside the gene matches.

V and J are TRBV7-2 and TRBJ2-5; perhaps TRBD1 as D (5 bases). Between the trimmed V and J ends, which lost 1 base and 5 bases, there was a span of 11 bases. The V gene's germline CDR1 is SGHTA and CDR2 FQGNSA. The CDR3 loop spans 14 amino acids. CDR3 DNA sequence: TGTGCCAGCAGCTTAGAAGGGGCGAGGGAGACCCAGTACTTC. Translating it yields CASSLEGARETQYF.

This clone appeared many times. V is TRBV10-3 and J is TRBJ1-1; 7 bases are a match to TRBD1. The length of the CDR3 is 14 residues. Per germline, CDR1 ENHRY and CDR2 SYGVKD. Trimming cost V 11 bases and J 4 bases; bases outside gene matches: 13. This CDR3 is CASRDTGDGTEAFF. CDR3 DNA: TGTGCCTCCAGGGACACAGGGGATGGCACTGAAGCTTTCTTT.

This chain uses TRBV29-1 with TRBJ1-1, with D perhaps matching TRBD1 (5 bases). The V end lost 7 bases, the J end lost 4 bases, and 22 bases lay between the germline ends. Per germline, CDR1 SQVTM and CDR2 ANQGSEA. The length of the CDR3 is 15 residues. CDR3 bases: TGCAGCGGAGGGCCTAACGGGGCGAGAAGCACTGAAGCTTTCTTT. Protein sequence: CSGGPNGARSTEAFF.

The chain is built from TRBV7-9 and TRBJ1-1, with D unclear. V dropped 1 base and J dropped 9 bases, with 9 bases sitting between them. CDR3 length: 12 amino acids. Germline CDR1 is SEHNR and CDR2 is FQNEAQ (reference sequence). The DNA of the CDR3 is TGTGCCAGCAGCTTAGGAGAGACCCAAGCTTTCTTT. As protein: CASSLGETQAFF.

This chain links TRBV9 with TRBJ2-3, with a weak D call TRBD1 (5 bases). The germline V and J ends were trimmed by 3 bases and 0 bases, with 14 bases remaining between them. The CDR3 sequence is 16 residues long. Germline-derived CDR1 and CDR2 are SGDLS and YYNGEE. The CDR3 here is CASSETAAGSTDTQYF. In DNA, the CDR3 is TGTGCCAGCAGCGAGACGGCGGCAGGGAGCACAGATACGCAGTATTTT.

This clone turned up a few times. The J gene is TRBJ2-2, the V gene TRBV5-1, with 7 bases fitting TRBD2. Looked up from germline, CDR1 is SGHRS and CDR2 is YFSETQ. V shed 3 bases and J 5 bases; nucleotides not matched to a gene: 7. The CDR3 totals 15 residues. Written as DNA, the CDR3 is TGCGCCAGCAGCTCCAGGGAGGGATGGACCGGGGAGCTGTTTTTT. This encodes CASSSREGWTGELFF.

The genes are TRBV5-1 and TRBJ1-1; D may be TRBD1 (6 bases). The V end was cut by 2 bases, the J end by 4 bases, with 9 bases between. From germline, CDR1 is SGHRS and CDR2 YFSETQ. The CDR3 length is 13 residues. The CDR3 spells CASSLSDSTEAFF. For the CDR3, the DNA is TGCGCCAGCAGCTTATCGGACAGCACTGAAGCTTTCTTT.